The present TCR beta chain was sequenced within a study of cytomegalovirus exposure and HLA in healthy donors. This CDR3 has 14 amino acids. The germline gives CDR1 MGHRA, CDR2 YSYEKL. The ends lost 1 base at V and 9 bases at J; junction bases unmatched: 8. Findings and caveats of the study: A later analysis associated some 18,000 TCR beta sequences with HLA alleles at a 0.05 false discovery rate. Among TCR sequences, most were rare, though some public TCRs appeared in many donors.

About this clone: The antigen remains undetermined.

Donors in the study were healthy people who gave bone marrow. Vbeta (60) and Jbeta (13) primers were used in the PCR. Per the authors' pipeline: About 80 million unique TCR beta chains, roughly 11 million of them shared, were counted by a later analysis. The table came from immunoSEQ multiplex PCR; TCRdb's copy has only in-frame clones and leaves some out. The V and J calls and the clone size are those of that table, but D and trimming were determined from the DNA. Counted here are some 130,000 clones, approximately 68% occurring once; the ten biggest clones make up over 1.5%. V usage is TRBV4-1 and J usage is TRBJ2-7; 8 nucleotides agree with TRBD2. Sequencing used PBMCs. The receptor was isolated from a man in his thirties or forties in good health and CMV-seropositive. For the CDR3, the DNA is TGCGCCAGCAGCCAAGGATTACTAGCGGCGGGGCAGTACTTC. This sequence encodes CASSQGLLAAGQYF.